Included here is one T cell receptor (beta chain) sequence, with context. The table lists this clone with a few counts. Its antigen remains undetermined. Base qualities are not provided; no much larger clone lies one nucleotide away. The immunoSEQ Assay, a bias-controlled multiplex PCR, was used to amplify TCRbeta CDR3 regions from genomic DNA. The study's processing was this. The number of nucleated cells in each sample was estimated by amplification of reference gene primers within the assay. To quantify the absolute abundance of each unique TCRbeta CDR3 rearrangement, sequence reads were collapsed and filtered. For each sample, productive Simpson clonality was calculated by taking the square root of Simpson's diversity index across productive rearrangements. TCRdb holds this immuneACCESS table with in-frame rearrangements only. Some clones are missing; in checked studies, unresolved V genes explain under half, and the rest has no known cause. V and J calls plus clone size are reproduced from that table; the DNA served to infer D and trimming. The sample table holds about 380,000 clones, of which 89% were seen once. Jointly, the top ten make up 0.95% to 1.5% of the sample.

This sample is drawn from a study of blood T cell repertoires in COVID-19 (dated by TCRdb to the early 2020s). In terms of the full investigation: Collaborator samples came from the United States, Italy and Spain and covered acute and convalescent phases of COVID-19. The material from the prospective study consisted of cDNA or gDNA derived from T cells, B-cell-depleted T cells, or PBMCs. Deeply sampled blood TCRbeta repertoires from subjects exposed to, actively infected with, or recovered from COVID-19 were included in the dataset. The repertoires were released in a freely available public database intended as a resource for research on the immune response to SARS-CoV-2. Samples came from the ongoing ImmuneRACE study (first 160 participants) plus 1,254 subjects from 6 global collaborators. The sample metadata nearly always contained a de-identified subject ID, COVID-19 status, age in years and sex. HLA class I and class II types, where available, came from metadata supplied by the sample provider rather than from assay-based typing. Points the paper makes about the study in general: The quantity of clinical and demographic metadata differed by source and by participant and was supplied without curation.

Whole blood was collected in K2EDTA tubes by collaborating institutions according to the institutions' own protocols. For TCRbeta analysis, collaborator samples were shipped as frozen whole blood, as isolated PBMCs, or as DNA extracted from either sample type. The source is a man aged 35 to 55 with acute or convalescent COVID-19. Specimen: peripheral blood.

The CDR3 protein sequence reads: CATHWRGAPRNEQFF. The nucleotides read TGTGCCACCCATTGGCGGGGGGCGCCGAGGAATGAGCAGTTCTTC. Recombination connected TRBV10-3 to TRBJ2-1, and TRBD2 aligns with 8 junction nucleotides. The CDR3 covers 15 residues, taking in both the cysteine and the phenylalanine. Kept here is only the CDR3 DNA, which spans 45 bases and is read in frame from base 1. For CDR1 and CDR2, the germline V gene lists ENHRY and SYGVKD. Germline trimming amounts to 10 bases on V and 7 bases on J, with 15 as the count of junction bases outside the gene matches.